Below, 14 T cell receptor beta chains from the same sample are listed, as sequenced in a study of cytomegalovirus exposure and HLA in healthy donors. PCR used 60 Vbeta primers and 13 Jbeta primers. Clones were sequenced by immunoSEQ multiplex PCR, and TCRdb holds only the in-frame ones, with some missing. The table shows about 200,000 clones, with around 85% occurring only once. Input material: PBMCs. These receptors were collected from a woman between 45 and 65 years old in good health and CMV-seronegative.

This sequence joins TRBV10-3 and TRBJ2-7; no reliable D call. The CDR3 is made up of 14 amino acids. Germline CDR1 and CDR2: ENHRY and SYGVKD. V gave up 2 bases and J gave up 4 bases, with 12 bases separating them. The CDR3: CAISEAGSNYEQYF. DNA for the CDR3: TGTGCCATCAGTGAGGCTGGCAGTAATTACGAGCAGTACTTC.

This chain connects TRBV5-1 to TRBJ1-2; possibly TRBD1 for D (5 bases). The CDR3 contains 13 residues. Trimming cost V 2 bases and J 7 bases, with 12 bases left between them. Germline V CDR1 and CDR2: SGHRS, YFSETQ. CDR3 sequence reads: CASSLQAGSGYTF. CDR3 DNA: TGCGCCAGCAGCTTACAGGCCGGAAGTGGCTACACCTTC.

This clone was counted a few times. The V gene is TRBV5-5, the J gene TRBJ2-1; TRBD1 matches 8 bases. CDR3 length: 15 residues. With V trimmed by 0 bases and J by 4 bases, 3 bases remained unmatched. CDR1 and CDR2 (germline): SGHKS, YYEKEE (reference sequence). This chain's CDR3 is CASSLGTGNYNEQFF. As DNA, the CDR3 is TGTGCCAGCAGCTTGGGGACAGGGAATTACAATGAGCAGTTCTTC.

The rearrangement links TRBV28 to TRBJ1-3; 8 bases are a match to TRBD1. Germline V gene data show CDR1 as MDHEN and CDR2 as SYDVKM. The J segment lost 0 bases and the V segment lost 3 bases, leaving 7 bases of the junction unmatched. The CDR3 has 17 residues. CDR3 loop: CASSFPFGQGSGNTIYF. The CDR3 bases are TGTGCCAGCAGTTTCCCCTTCGGACAGGGCTCTGGAAACACCATATATTTT.

As DNA, the CDR3 is TGTGCCAGCAGTTTAGGGCCAGGGGTGTTCACTGAAGCTTTCTTT. Amino acid sequence: CASSLGPGVFTEAFF. This rearrangement joins TRBV27 to TRBJ1-1; a possible D gene is TRBD1 (6 bases). The CDR3 extends over 15 amino acids. V lost 2 bases and J 4 bases, leaving 14 bases between the germline ends. The germline CDR1 and CDR2 sequences are MNHEY and SMNVEV (reference sequence).

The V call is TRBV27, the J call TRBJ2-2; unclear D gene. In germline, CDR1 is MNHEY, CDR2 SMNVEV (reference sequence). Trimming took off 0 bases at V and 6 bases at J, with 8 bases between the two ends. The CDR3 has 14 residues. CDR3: CASSLSRVAGELFF. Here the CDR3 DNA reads TGTGCCAGCAGTTTATCTAGAGTGGCCGGGGAGCTGTTTTTT.

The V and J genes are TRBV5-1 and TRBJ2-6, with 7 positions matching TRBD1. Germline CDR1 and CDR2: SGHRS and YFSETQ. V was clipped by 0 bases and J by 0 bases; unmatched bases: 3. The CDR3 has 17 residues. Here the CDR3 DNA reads TGCGCCAGCAGCTTGGGGCCAGGGGGCTCTGGGGCCAACGTCCTGACTTTC. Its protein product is CASSLGPGGSGANVLTF.

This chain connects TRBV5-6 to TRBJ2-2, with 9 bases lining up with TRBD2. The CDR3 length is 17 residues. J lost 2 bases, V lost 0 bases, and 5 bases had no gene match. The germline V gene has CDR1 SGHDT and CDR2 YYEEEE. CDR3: CASSLVGGRGNTGELFF. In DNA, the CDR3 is TGTGCCAGCAGCTTGGTCGGCGGGAGGGGAAACACCGGGGAGCTGTTTTTT.

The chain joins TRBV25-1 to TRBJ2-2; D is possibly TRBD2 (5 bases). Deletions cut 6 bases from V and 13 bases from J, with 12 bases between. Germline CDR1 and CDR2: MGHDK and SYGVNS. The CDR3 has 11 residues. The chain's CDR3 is CASSGPSGLFF. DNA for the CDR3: TGTGCCAGCAGCGGGCCCAGCGGGCTGTTTTTT. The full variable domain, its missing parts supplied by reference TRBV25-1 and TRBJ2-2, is EADIYQTPRYLVIGTGKKITLECSQTMGHDKMYWYQQDPGMELHLIHYSYGVNSTEKGDLSSESTVSRIRTEHFPLTLESARPSHTSQYLCASSGPSGLFFGEGSRLTVL.

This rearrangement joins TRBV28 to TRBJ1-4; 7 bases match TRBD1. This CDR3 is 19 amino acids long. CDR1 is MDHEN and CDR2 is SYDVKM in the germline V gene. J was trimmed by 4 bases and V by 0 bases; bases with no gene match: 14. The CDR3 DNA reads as TGTGCCAGCAGTTTATGGGGGGTTAAAGGGGGACAGCATAATGAAAAACTGTTTTTT. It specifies CASSLWGVKGGQHNEKLFF.

The chain's CDR3 is CASSIDRENTEAFF. The CDR3 nucleotides are TGTGCCAGTAGTATAGATCGGGAGAACACTGAAGCTTTCTTT. V and J are TRBV19 and TRBJ1-1; D gene unclear. The CDR3 length is 14 residues. Germline CDR1 LNHDA, CDR2 SQIVND (reference sequence). Trimming took off 0 bases at V and 1 base at J, with 6 bases between the two ends.

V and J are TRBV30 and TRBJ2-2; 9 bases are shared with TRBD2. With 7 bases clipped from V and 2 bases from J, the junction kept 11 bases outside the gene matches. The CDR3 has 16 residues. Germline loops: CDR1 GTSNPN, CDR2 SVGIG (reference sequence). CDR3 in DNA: TGTGCCTTCACCGCCGGGACTAGCCTCAACACCGGGGAGCTGTTTTTT. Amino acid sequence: CAFTAGTSLNTGELFF.

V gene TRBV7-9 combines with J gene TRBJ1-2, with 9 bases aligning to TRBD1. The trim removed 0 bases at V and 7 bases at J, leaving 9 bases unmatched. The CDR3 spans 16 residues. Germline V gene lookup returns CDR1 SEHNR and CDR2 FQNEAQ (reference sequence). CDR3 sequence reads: CASSLASNRGPGGYTF. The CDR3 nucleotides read TGTGCCAGCAGCTTAGCGTCGAACAGGGGGCCAGGTGGCTACACCTTC. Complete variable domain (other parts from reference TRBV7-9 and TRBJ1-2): DTGVSQNPRHKITKRGQNVTFRCDPISEHNRLYWYRQTLGQGPEFLTYFQNEAQLEKSRLLSDRFSAERPKGSFSTLEIQRTEQGDSAMYLCASSLASNRGPGGYTFGSGTRLTVV.

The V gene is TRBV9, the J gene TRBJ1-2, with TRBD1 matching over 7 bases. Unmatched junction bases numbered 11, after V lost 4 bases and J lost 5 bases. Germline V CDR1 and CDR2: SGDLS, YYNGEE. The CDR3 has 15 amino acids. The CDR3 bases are TGTGCCAGCAGCCCCCAGACAGGGACCTCTTATGGCTACACCTTC. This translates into CASSPQTGTSYGYTF.